The present T cell receptor beta chain was sequenced within a study of CD8 T cells in Susac syndrome. With 6 bases removed from V and 1 base from J, the gap between germline ends came to 15 bases. The CDR3 length is 14 residues. In germline, CDR1 is SQVTM, CDR2 ANQGSEA. Random hexamers primed reverse transcription of roughly 0.45 to 1 ug RNA. MiXCR, applied by TCRdb to the immunoSEQ multiplex PCR reads, yields one record per CDR3 protein. The top ten clones hold around 0.07% of a sample with 300,000 or so distinct CDR3 sequences, approximately 90% of them seen once. This clonotype was sampled from a human donor with multiple sclerosis. V is TRBV29-1 and J is TRBJ1-1; D might be TRBD1 (5 bases). The sample comprised CD4+ T cells from PBMCs. CDR3 bases: TGCAGCGTGAGGGGAGCTTTTCAGAACACTGAAGCTTTCTTT. It codes for CSVRGAFQNTEAFF.